This T cell receptor beta chain was sequenced in a study of cytomegalovirus exposure and HLA in healthy donors. Both 60 Vbeta primers and 13 Jbeta primers went into the PCR. Per the study methods: Tens of millions of unique TCR beta chains, some 11 million shared, were counted in a later analysis. Assay: immunoSEQ multiplex PCR; the TCRdb copy retains only in-frame clones and omits some. The V and J calls and clone size come from that table; D and trimming were worked out from the DNA. The top ten hold about 2.5% of the sample, which has some 150,000 clones, about four fifths seen once. Notes on the study in general: The later analysis indicated that the majority of CMV-associated TCR beta chains appeared HLA-restricted. Prior analysis indicated that the majority of TCR beta V segments exhibited productivity approximately 90% or approximately 30% of the time. The CMV antigen specificity of a few CMV-associated chains was confirmed through in vitro analysis.

In regard to this clone: The antigen is undetermined.

J gave up 0 bases and V 6 bases, and 2 bases lay outside the gene matches. Germline values: CDR1 MGHRA, CDR2 YSYEKL. This CDR3 region has 14 residues. The TCR sequence derives from a woman aged 50 to 65 in good health and CMV-seronegative. The genes are TRBV4-1 and TRBJ1-1; TRBD1 agrees at 9 bases. The source material was PBMCs. The CDR3 DNA reads TGCGCCAGCAGACGGGACAGGGTGAACACTGAAGCTTTCTTT. Residues: CASRRDRVNTEAFF.